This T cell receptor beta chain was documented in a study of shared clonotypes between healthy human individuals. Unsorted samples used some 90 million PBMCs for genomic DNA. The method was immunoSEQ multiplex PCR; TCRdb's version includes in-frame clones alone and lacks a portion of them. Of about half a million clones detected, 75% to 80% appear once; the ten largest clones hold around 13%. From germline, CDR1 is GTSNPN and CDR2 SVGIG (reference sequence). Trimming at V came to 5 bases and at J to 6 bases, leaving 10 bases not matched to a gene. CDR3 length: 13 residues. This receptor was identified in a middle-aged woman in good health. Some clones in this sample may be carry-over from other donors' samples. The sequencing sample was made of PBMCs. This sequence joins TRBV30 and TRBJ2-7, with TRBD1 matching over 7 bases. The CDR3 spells CAWGRDSSREQYF. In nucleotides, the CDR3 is TGTGCCTGGGGACGGGACAGCTCCCGCGAGCAGTACTTC.